Below are 25 T cell receptor beta chains sequenced from a single sample in a study of OX40 agonist ivuxolimab in advanced cancers. The protocol was immunoSEQ multiplex PCR, while the TCRdb copy is restricted to in-frame clones and leaves out a portion. Of about 40,000 clones detected, around 83% appear once; the ten largest clones hold approximately 15%. The source was CD4+ or CD8+ T cells sorted from blood, collected in a trial of the OX40 agonist ivuxolimab. These receptors all stem from an adult with an advanced solid tumor such as melanoma, head and neck, liver or kidney cancer.

The rearrangement joins TRBV4-2 to TRBJ1-1; D remains ambiguous. Trimming cost V 0 bases and J 4 bases, with 15 bases left between them. Germline CDR1 LGHNA, CDR2 YNFKEQ. The CDR3 is 16 amino acids. The chain's CDR3 is CASSQEGQTKLTEAFF. The CDR3 nucleotides read TGTGCCAGCAGCCAAGAAGGCCAGACGAAACTCACTGAAGCTTTCTTT.

V gene TRBV19 combines with J gene TRBJ2-3; no clear D. The germline CDR1 and CDR2 sequences are LNHDA and SQIVND (reference sequence). V lost 7 bases and J lost 2, with 10 bases in between. This CDR3 comprises 13 residues. The CDR3 here is CASMARITDTQYF. CDR3 DNA sequence: TGTGCCAGTATGGCGAGGATCACAGATACGCAGTATTTT. Full variable domain (outside the CDR3, taken from reference TRBV19 and TRBJ2-3): DGGITQSPKYLFRKEGQNVTLSCEQNLNHDAMYWYRQDPGQGLRLIYYSQIVNDFQKGDIAEGYSVSREKKESFPLTVTSAQKNPTAFYLCASMARITDTQYFGPGTRLTVL.

The DNA of the CDR3 is TGTGCCAGTAGTATTGGGGGACTCTCCTACGAGCAGTACTTC. Its protein product is CASSIGGLSYEQYF. The chain couples TRBV19 to TRBJ2-7; tentatively, D is TRBD2 (6 bases). Trimming stripped 3 bases from V and 0 bases from J, with 9 bases between. The CDR3 is 14 residues long. Looked up from germline, CDR1 is LNHDA and CDR2 is SQIVND (reference sequence). The full variable domain, rest sourced from reference TRBV19 and TRBJ2-7, is DGGITQSPKYLFRKEGQNVTLSCEQNLNHDAMYWYRQDPGQGLRLIYYSQIVNDFQKGDIAEGYSVSREKKESFPLTVTSAQKNPTAFYLCASSIGGLSYEQYFGPGTRLTVT.

This sequence joins TRBV11-3 and TRBJ2-7; possible D gene TRBD1, 6 bases. The V gene lost 5 bases and the J gene lost 4 bases, with 12 bases spanning the gap. CDR3 length equals 13 residues. In germline, CDR1 is SGHNT, CDR2 YENEEA. CDR3 residues: CASSTRTAYEQYF. The DNA for the CDR3 is TGTGCCAGCAGCACCCGGACAGCTTACGAGCAGTACTTC.

V gene TRBV7-3 combines with J gene TRBJ2-7, with 7 bases that match TRBD1. V lost 4 bases, J lost 6 bases, and 9 bases stayed unmatched. The length of the CDR3 is 14 residues. Germline CDR1 and CDR2: SGHTA and FQGTGA. The CDR3 sequence is CASSSLGGSSEQYF. The CDR3 DNA follows: TGTGCCAGCAGCTCCTTAGGGGGCAGCAGCGAGCAGTACTTC. The full variable domain, in which reference TRBV7-3 and TRBJ2-7 provide the parts outside the CDR3, is GAGVSQTPSNKVTEKGKYVELRCDPISGHTALYWYRQSLGQGPEFLIYFQGTGAADDSGLPNDRFFAVRPEGSVSTLKIQRTERGDSAVYLCASSSLGGSSEQYFGPGTRLTVT.

The chain couples TRBV6-5 to TRBJ2-5; TRBD1 matches at 9 bases. This CDR3 comprises 15 residues. V shed 4 bases and J 1 base; nucleotides not matched to a gene: 4. CDR1 MNHEY and CDR2 SVGAGI come from the germline V gene. CDR3 region: CASSWGQGVQETQYF. DNA for the CDR3: TGTGCCAGCAGTTGGGGACAGGGCGTCCAAGAGACCCAGTACTTC.

The chain uses TRBV4-2 and TRBJ2-3; D gene uncertain. Germline CDR1 and CDR2: LGHNA and YNFKEQ. The CDR3 covers 14 residues. The germline V and J ends were trimmed by 2 bases and 4 bases, with 10 bases remaining between them. CDR3 residues: CASSQPLGPDTQYF. CDR3 sequence (DNA): TGTGCCAGCAGCCAACCTCTCGGGCCAGATACGCAGTATTTT.

This clone was observed once. The chain has TRBV27 and TRBJ1-2; the D is unclear. The germline gives CDR1 MNHEY, CDR2 SMNVEV (reference sequence). The CDR3 sequence is 14 residues long. Trimming shortened V by 2 bases and J by 4 bases, and 11 bases separated the two germline ends. CDR3 in DNA: TGTGCCAGCAGTTTAACGGTTGCGACCTATGGCTACACCTTC. Translated, it gives CASSLTVATYGYTF.

As for this clone: This specimen includes other DNA sequences encoding the same CDR3. The chain is built from TRBV15 and TRBJ1-1; D call uncertain. Germline CDR1 and CDR2: LNHNV and YYDKDF (reference sequence). Trimming removed 0 bases from V and 3 bases from J, with 8 bases in between. This CDR3 has 14 amino acids. CDR3 DNA sequence: TGTGCCACCAGCAGAGATATTCGGGACACTGAAGCTTTCTTT. This sequence encodes CATSRDIRDTEAFF.

This rearrangement joins TRBV13 to TRBJ1-1; a possible D gene is TRBD1 (5 bases). The V end was cut by 4 bases, the J end by 8 bases, with 17 bases between. The CDR3 is 14 amino acids. Germline V gene sequence: CDR1 PRHDT, CDR2 FYEKMQ (reference sequence). CDR3 loop: CASSSRAGPSEAFF. The DNA of the CDR3 is TGTGCCAGCAGCTCTAGGGCGGGACCTTCGGAAGCTTTCTTT.

The chain carries TRBV9 and TRBJ1-2; 9 bases agree with TRBD1. The CDR3 covers 14 residues. CDR1 and CDR2 (germline): SGDLS, YYNGEE. Losses at the gene ends were 4 bases for V and 6 bases for J; bases not matched to a gene: 7. This CDR3 is CASSPDRGYHGYTF. DNA for the CDR3: TGTGCCAGCAGCCCGGACAGGGGATACCATGGCTACACCTTC.

The chain recombines TRBV6-5 with TRBJ2-3; D remains ambiguous. V was trimmed by 8 bases and J by 3 bases, leaving 9 bases between them. CDR1 and CDR2 (germline): MNHEY, SVGAGI. CDR3 length: 12 residues. CDR3 in DNA: TGTGCCAGCCGCGCCGGGACAGATACGCAGTATTTT. Translated: CASRAGTDTQYF.

V gene TRBV14 combines with J gene TRBJ2-3; D is unresolved. Germline CDR1 reads SGHDN; CDR2 reads FVKESK. V was cut by 2 bases and J by 3 bases, with 3 bases left in between. CDR3 length equals 12 residues. Here the CDR3 reads CASSQTTDTQYF. In nucleotides, the CDR3 is TGTGCCAGCAGCCAAACAACAGATACGCAGTATTTT.

This chain connects TRBV7-6 to TRBJ2-2; TRBD2 is a possible D gene (6 bases). The V gene's germline CDR1 is SGHVS and CDR2 FNYEAQ. The length of the CDR3 is 15 residues. V was clipped by 3 bases and J by 4 bases, with 12 bases between them. CDR3 region: CASSLDGRGTGELFF. The CDR3 region has the DNA TGTGCCAGCAGCTTGGACGGGCGGGGCACCGGGGAGCTGTTTTTT.

This chain connects TRBV2 to TRBJ1-1; tentative D call: TRBD1 (5 bases). The V end was cut by 11 bases, the J end by 5 bases, with 18 bases between. The CDR3 consists of 13 residues. Germline CDR1 reads SNHLY; CDR2 reads FYNNEI. The CDR3 reads CAGGESPGTEAFF. DNA of the CDR3: TGTGCCGGAGGGGAGAGTCCAGGAACTGAAGCTTTCTTT.

V and J are TRBV11-2 and TRBJ1-2; 8 positions agree with TRBD1. V gave up 5 bases and J gave up 3 bases; unmatched junction bases: 2. Germline assignment: CDR1 SGHAT and CDR2 FQNNGV. CDR3 length: 13 amino acids. The CDR3 nucleotides are TGTGCCAGCAGCCAGACAGGGGACTATGGCTACACCTTC. Amino acid sequence: CASSQTGDYGYTF.

V usage is TRBV30 and J usage is TRBJ2-3; D is unclear. Trimming shortened V by 5 bases and J by 4 bases, and 10 bases separated the two germline ends. CDR1 and CDR2 (germline): GTSNPN, SVGIG (reference sequence). This CDR3 has 12 amino acids. DNA for the CDR3: TGTGCCTGGGGGTACGTGGCAGATACGCAGTATTTT. Amino acids: CAWGYVADTQYF.

V and J are TRBV6-1 and TRBJ1-4; 8 nucleotides align to TRBD1. In germline, CDR1 is MNHNS, CDR2 SASEGT. This CDR3 is 13 amino acids long. The J segment lost 6 bases and the V segment lost 7 bases, leaving 4 bases of the junction unmatched. CDR3: CASNGDRHEKLFF. The CDR3 nucleotides are TGTGCCAGCAATGGGGACAGGCATGAAAAACTGTTTTTT.

This chain links TRBV4-3 with TRBJ2-3, with 7 bases aligning to TRBD2. The CDR3 is 16 residues long. With 1 base clipped from V and 2 bases from J, the junction kept 6 bases outside the gene matches. Germline V CDR1 and CDR2: LGHNA, YSLEER. CDR3 DNA sequence: TGCGCCAGCAGCCAAGGGGAAGCGGGGAACACAGATACGCAGTATTTT. Translating gives CASSQGEAGNTDTQYF.

The gene calls are TRBV18 and TRBJ1-4; D is perhaps TRBD1 (5 bases). The CDR3 is made up of 16 amino acids. Deletions cut 2 bases from V and 7 bases from J, with 17 bases between. Per the germline V gene, CDR1 is KGHSH and CDR2 is LQKENI. The CDR3 reads CASSPEGLARTEKLFF. CDR3 nucleotides: TGTGCCAGCTCACCAGAGGGGTTGGCTAGGACTGAAAAACTGTTTTTT.

The chain uses TRBV19 and TRBJ2-1, with D unresolved. Germline V lookup: CDR1 LNHDA, CDR2 SQIVND (reference sequence). This CDR3 spans 14 amino acids. Deletions cut 3 bases from V and 7 bases from J, with 13 bases between. CDR3 nucleotide sequence: TGTGCCAGTAGTATGGATTTTGGGCTGAATGAGCAGTTCTTC. Encoded protein: CASSMDFGLNEQFF.

The chain has TRBV13 and TRBJ2-7, with 7 bases matching TRBD2. This CDR3 comprises 13 residues. J gave up 5 bases and V 5 bases, and 6 bases lay outside the gene matches. The germline V gene encodes CDR1 PRHDT and CDR2 FYEKMQ (reference sequence). In nucleotides, the CDR3 is TGTGCCAGCAGCCCGGGGGGTGTGCACGAGCAGTACTTC. Amino acids: CASSPGGVHEQYF.

The chain is built from TRBV6-5 and TRBJ1-1, with D possibly matching TRBD1 (6 bases). The V gene lost 8 bases and the J gene lost 12 bases, with 19 bases spanning the gap. This CDR3 comprises 12 residues. Germline loops: CDR1 MNHEY, CDR2 SVGAGI. DNA for the CDR3: TGTGCCAGCGGGGGGGCTCGTCATGGGACTTTCTTT. Translating it yields CASGGARHGTFF.

CDR3 bases: TGTGCCAGCAGACAAACCCGGGGCACTGAAGCTTTCTTT. It is translated as CASRQTRGTEAFF. The J gene is TRBJ1-1, the V gene TRBV27; D is uncertain. Germline assignment: CDR1 MNHEY and CDR2 SMNVEV (reference sequence). V lost 6 bases, J lost 4 bases, and 12 bases lay in between. The CDR3 has 13 amino acids.

The chain employs TRBV6-5 and TRBJ1-1; D gene ambiguous. CDR3 size: 13 residues. Germline-derived CDR1 and CDR2 are MNHEY and SVGAGI. Trimming took off 3 bases at V and 2 bases at J, with 7 bases between the two ends. CDR3 bases: TGTGCCAGCAGTTATCGAATAAACACTGAAGCTTTCTTT. Its translation is CASSYRINTEAFF.